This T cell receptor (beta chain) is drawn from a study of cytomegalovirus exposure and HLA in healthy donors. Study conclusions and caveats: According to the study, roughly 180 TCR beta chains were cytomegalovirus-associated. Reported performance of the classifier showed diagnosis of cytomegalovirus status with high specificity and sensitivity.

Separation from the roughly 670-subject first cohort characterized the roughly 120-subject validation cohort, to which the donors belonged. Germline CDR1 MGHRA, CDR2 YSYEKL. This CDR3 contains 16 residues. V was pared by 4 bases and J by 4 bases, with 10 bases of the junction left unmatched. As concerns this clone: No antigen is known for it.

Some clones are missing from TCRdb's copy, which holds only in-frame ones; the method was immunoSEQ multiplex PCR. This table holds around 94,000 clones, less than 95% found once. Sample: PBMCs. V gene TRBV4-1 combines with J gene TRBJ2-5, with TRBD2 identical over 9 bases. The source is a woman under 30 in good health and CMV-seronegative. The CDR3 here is CASSPNAISGGETQYF. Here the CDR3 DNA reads TGCGCCAGCAGCCCGAATGCGATTAGCGGGGGAGAGACCCAGTACTTC.